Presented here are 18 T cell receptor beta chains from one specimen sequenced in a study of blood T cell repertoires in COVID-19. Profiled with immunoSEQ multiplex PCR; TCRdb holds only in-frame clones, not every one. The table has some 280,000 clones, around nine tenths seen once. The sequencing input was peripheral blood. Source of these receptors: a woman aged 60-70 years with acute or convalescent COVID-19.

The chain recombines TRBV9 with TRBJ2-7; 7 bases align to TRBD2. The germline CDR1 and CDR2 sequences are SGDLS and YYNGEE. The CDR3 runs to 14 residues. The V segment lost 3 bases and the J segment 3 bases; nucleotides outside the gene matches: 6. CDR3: CASSAWGGGYEQYF. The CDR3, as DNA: TGTGCCAGCAGCGCCTGGGGCGGGGGCTACGAGCAGTACTTC.

DNA of the CDR3: TGTGCCAGCAGTGAAGGGACTGTTTTTTCCGGCAATCAGCCCCAGCATTTT. As protein: CASSEGTVFSGNQPQHF. This rearrangement joins TRBV2 to TRBJ1-5; D not certain. Trimming cost V 1 base and J 2 bases, with 15 bases left between them. This CDR3 has 17 amino acids. From germline, CDR1 is SNHLY and CDR2 FYNNEI.

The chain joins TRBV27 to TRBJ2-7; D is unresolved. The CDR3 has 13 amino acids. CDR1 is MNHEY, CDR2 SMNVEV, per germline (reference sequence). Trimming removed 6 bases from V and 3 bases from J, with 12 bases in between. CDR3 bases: TGTGCCAGCAGATCCCCCCCTCTCTACGAGCAGTACTTC. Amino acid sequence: CASRSPPLYEQYF.

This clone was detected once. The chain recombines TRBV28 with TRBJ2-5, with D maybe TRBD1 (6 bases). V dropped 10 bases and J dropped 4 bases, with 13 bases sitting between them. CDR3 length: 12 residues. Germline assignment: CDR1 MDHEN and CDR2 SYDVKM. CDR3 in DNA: TGTGCCACCCGGACAGATAGAGAGACCCAGTACTTC. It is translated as CATRTDRETQYF.

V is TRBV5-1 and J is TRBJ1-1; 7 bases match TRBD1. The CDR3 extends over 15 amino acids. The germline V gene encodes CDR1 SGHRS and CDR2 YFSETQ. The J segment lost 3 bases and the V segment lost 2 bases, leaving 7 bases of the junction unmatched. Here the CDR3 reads CASSLQGPGDTEAFF. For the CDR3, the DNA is TGCGCCAGCAGCTTACAGGGGCCGGGCGACACTGAAGCTTTCTTT. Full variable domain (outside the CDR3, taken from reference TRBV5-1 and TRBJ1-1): KAGVTQTPRYLIKTRGQQVTLSCSPISGHRSVSWYQQTPGQGLQFLFEYFSETQRNKGNFPGRFSGRQFSNSRSEMNVSTLELGDSALYLCASSLQGPGDTEAFFGQGTRLTVV.

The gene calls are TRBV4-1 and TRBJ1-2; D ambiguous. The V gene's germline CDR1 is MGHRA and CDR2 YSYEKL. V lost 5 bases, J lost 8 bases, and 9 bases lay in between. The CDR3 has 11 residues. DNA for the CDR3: TGCGCCAGCAGCGCCAGTATCGGCTACACCTTC. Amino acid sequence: CASSASIGYTF.

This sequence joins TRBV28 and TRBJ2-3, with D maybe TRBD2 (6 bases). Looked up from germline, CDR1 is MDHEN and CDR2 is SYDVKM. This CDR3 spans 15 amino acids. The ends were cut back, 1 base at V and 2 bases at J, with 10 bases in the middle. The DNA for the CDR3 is TGTGCCAGCAGTTTATCGGGGACTCTCACAGATACGCAGTATTTT. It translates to CASSLSGTLTDTQYF.

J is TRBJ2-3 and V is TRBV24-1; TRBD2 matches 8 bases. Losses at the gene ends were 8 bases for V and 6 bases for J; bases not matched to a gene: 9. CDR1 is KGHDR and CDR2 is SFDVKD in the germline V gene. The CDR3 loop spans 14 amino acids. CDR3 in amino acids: CATTRGLAGDTQYF. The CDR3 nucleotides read TGTGCCACCACTCGAGGGCTAGCGGGCGATACGCAGTATTTT.

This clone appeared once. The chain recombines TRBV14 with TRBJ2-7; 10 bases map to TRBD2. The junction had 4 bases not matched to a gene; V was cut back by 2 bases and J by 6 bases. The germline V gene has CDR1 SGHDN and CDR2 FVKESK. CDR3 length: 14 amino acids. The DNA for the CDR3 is TGTGCCAGCAGCCAAATAGCGGGAGGCGGCGAGCAGTACTTC. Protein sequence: CASSQIAGGGEQYF.

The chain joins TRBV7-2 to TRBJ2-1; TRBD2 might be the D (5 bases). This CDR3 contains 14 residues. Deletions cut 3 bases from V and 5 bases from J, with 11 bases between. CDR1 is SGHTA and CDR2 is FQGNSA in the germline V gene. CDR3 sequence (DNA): TGTGCCAGCAGCTTCCCCGGGGTCCACAATGAGCAGTTCTTC. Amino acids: CASSFPGVHNEQFF. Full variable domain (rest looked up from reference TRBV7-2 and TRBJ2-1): GAGVSQSPSNKVTEKGKDVELRCDPISGHTALYWYRQSLGQGLEFLIYFQGNSAPDKSGLPSDRFSAERTGGSVSTLTIQRTQQEDSAVYLCASSFPGVHNEQFFGPGTRLTVL.

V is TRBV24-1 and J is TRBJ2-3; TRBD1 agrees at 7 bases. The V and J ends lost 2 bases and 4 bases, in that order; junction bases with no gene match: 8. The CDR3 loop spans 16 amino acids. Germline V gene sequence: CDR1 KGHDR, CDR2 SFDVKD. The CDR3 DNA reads TGTGCCACCAGTGATTGGGGACAGCCATCACCAGATACGCAGTATTTT. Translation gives CATSDWGQPSPDTQYF.

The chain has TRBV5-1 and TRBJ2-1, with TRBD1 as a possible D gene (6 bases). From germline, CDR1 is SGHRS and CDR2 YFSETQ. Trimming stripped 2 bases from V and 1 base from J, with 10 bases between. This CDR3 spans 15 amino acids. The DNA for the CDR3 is TGCGCCAGCAGCTTAGACGACAGGTCCTACAATGAGCAGTTCTTC. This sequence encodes CASSLDDRSYNEQFF.

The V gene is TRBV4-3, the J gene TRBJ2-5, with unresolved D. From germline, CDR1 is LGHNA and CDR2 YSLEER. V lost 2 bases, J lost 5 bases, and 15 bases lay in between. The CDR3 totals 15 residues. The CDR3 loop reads CASSQTTVTKETQYF. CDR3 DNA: TGCGCCAGCAGCCAAACAACAGTAACGAAGGAGACCCAGTACTTC.

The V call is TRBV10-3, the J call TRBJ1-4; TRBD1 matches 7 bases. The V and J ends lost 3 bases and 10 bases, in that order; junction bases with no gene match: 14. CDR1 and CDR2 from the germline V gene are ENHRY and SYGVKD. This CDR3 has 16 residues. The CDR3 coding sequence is TGTGCCATCAGTGAATGGGAAGACAGGGCATTCGGAAAACTGTTTTTT. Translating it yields CAISEWEDRAFGKLFF.

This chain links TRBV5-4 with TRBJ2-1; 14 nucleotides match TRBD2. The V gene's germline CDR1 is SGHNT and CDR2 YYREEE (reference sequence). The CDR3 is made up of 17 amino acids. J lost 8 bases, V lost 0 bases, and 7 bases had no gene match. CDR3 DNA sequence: TGTGCCAGCAGCTTGGGACTAGCGGGAGGGCTGTCTTATGAGCAGTTCTTC. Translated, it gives CASSLGLAGGLSYEQFF.

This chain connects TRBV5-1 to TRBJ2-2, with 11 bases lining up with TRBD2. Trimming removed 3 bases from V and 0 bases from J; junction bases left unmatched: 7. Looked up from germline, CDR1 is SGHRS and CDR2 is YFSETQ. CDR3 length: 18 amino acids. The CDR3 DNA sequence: TGCGCCAGCAGCTCTAGCGGGAGGACCGAAACGAACACCGGGGAGCTGTTTTTT. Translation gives CASSSSGRTETNTGELFF.

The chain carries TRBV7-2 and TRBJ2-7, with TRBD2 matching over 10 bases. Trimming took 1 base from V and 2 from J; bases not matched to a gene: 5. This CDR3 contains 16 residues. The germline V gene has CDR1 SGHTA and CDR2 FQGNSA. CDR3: CASSLESGRGPYEQYF. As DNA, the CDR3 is TGTGCCAGCAGCTTAGAAAGCGGGAGGGGACCCTACGAGCAGTACTTC.

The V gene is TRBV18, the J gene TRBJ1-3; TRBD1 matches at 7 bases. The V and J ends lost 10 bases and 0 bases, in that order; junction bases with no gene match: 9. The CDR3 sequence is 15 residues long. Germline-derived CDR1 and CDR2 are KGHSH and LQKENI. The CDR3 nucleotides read TGTGCCACAGGGGACAGTTACAGCTCTGGAAACACCATATATTTT. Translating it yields CATGDSYSSGNTIYF.